A selection of T cell receptor beta chains follows, all from one sample in a study of blood T cell repertoires in COVID-19. TCRdb's table, derived via immunoSEQ multiplex PCR, lists solely in-frame clones and lacks some. The table lists a few hundred thousand clones, roughly nine tenths of them singletons. Specimen: peripheral blood. These receptors originate from a man younger than 35 with active or convalescent COVID-19. Each CDR3 is given with its conserved first and last residue. D genes are given only for firm matches. Clone size is not always given. Where it is, it says once, few, many or a class for expanded clones.

V	size	D	J	DNA	CDR3
TRBV11-2	NA	NA	TRBJ1-3	TGTGCCAGCAGCTGGGCCAGTCACAGGATTAGACCTGGAAACACCATATATTTT	CASSWASHRIRPGNTIYF
TRBV29-1	NA	NA	TRBJ1-2	TGCAGCGTTGAGGCTGGACTCCTAGGCTCCGGCTACACCTTC	CSVEAGLLGSGYTF
TRBV9	NA	NA	TRBJ1-1	TGTGCCAGCAGCACGAGACAGGACACTGAAGCTTTCTTT	CASSTRQDTEAFF
TRBV6-7	NA	NA	TRBJ2-7	TGTGCCAGCAGTTACTCGAAGCGGCTCTCCTACGAGCAGTACTTC	CASSYSKRLSYEQYF
TRBV27	NA	TRBD1	TRBJ2-7	TGTGCCAGCAGTCTTTCCGGGACAGGGTCCTACGAGCAGTACTTC	CASSLSGTGSYEQYF
TRBV15	NA	NA	TRBJ1-1	TGTGCCACCAGCAGAGACCCCTCTACTGAAGCTTTCTTT	CATSRDPSTEAFF
TRBV5-1	NA	TRBD1	TRBJ1-2	TGCGCCAGCAGCTTGGCCTTTAGGACAGGAATAACCTTC	CASSLAFRTGITF
TRBV11-2	NA	TRBD2	TRBJ2-7	TGTGCCAGCAGCTTGTCAGGACTAGCGGGCTACGAGCAGTACTTC	CASSLSGLAGYEQYF
TRBV28	NA	NA	TRBJ2-7	TGTGCCAGCAGTTTGGGGGGGCGCCTGGACTACGAGCAGTACTTC	CASSLGGRLDYEQYF
TRBV19	NA	TRBD2	TRBJ2-3	TGTGCCAGTAGTATGGACGGGACTAGCGGTCTGACTAGCACAGATACGCAGTATTTT	CASSMDGTSGLTSTDTQYF
TRBV3-1/TRBV3-2	NA	NA	TRBJ2-2	TGTGCCAGCAGCCCATCCCTAGGAGAGGCCGGGGAGCTGTTTTTT	CASSPSLGEAGELFF
TRBV6-6	few	TRBD1	TRBJ1-5	TGTGCCAGCAGTCGACCCCCCCGGACAGGGGAAAGGGCGGCGCCCCAGCATTTT	CASSRPPRTGERAAPQHF
TRBV6-1	few	NA	TRBJ1-1	TGTGCCAGCAGTGAAGCGGGAGGTACAGGCTGGCCAGCTTTCTTT	CASSEAGGTGWPAFF
TRBV7-3	NA	TRBD2	TRBJ2-1	TGTGCCAGCAGCGGGAGTAGCGGGAGAAAGGAGCAGTTCTTC	CASSGSSGRKEQFF
TRBV6-4	NA	NA	TRBJ2-3	TGTGCCAGCAGTGTAGAAGCCCGCACAGATACGCAGTATTTT	CASSVEARTDTQYF
TRBV18	NA	NA	TRBJ2-3	TGTGCCAGCTCGCCCTCAGGGGATACGCAGTATTTT	CASSPSGDTQYF